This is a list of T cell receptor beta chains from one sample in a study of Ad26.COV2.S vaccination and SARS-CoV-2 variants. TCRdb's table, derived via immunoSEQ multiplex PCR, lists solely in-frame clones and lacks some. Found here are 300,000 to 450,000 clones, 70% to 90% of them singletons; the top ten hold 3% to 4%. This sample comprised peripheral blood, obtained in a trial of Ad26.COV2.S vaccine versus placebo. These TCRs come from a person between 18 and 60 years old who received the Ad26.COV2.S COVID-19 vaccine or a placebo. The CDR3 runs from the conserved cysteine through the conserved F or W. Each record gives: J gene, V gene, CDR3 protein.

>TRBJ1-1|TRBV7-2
CASSLGLQRNTEAFF
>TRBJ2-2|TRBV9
CASSVDLWNTGELFF
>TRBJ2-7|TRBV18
CASSPLQSAAFIGPEQYF
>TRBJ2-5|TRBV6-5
CASSRQGMETQYF
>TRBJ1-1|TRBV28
CASRHQGTAWRTEAFF
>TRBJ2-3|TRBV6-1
CASSEQLDTQYF
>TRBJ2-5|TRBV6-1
CASSEWETQETQYF
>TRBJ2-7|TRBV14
CASSPLGGSTYEQYF
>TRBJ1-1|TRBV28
CASKAPPGQGNMNTEAFF
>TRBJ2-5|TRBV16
CASSPQLAGVPGQETQYF
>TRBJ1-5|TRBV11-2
CASSLGLPGDQPQHF
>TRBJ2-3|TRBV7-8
CASSLEGRSTDTQYF
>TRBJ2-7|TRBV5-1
CASSLAGGSEQYF
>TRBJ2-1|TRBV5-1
CASSWGQAGGPYNEQFF
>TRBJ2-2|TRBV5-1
CASSPSGPNTGELFF
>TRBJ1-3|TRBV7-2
CASSLDFRGLGNTIYF
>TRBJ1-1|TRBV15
CATSRDSNRDEAFF
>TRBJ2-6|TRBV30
CAWSVRPGLAGGKGANVLTF
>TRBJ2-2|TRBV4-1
CASRDAGTGVFGELFF
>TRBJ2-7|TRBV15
CATSRGPTGTASTREQYF
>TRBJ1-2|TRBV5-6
CASSLGEADYGYTF
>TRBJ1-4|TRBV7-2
CASKRDMFSEKLFF
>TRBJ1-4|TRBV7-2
CASSLDRGGPVGEKLFF
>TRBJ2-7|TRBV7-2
CASSFAQVRGEQYF